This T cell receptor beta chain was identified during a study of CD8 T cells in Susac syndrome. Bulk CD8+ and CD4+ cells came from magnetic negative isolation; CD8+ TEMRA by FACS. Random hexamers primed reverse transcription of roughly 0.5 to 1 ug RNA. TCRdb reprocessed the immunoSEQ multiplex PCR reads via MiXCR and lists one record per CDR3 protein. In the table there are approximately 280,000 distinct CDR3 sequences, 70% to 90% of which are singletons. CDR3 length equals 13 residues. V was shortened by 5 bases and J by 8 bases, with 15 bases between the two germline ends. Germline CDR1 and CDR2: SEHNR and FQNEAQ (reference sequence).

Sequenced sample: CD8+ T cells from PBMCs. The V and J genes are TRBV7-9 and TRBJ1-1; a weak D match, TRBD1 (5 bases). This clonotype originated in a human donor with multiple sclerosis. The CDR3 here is CASSETGPSEAFF. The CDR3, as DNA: TGTGCCAGCAGCGAAACGGGGCCGAGCGAAGCTTTCTTT.